These 3 T cell receptor beta chains came from one sample sequenced in a study of blood T cell repertoires in COVID-19. Produced via immunoSEQ multiplex PCR; TCRdb's table is partial and in-frame only. This table holds around 70,000 clones, about 88% found once. Source material: peripheral blood. The receptors come from a human donor in a cohort sampled during active COVID-19.

The rearrangement links TRBV6-5 to TRBJ1-5; weak D call: TRBD1 (5 bases). Looked up from germline, CDR1 is MNHEY and CDR2 is SVGAGI. CDR3 length: 15 residues. V was trimmed by 7 bases and J by 3 bases, leaving 16 bases between them. CDR3 region: CASNPGGRINQPQHF. CDR3 DNA sequence: TGTGCCAGCAATCCCGGGGGACGGATCAATCAGCCCCAGCATTTT.

The chain recombines TRBV7-9 with TRBJ1-2; no firm D call. From germline, CDR1 is SEHNR and CDR2 FQNEAQ (reference sequence). With 6 bases removed from V and 4 bases from J, the gap between germline ends came to 12 bases. The CDR3 consists of 13 residues. CDR3 bases: TGTGCCAGCAGACCCGGGTCGAGCTATGGCTACACCTTC. This gives the protein CASRPGSSYGYTF.

The chain links TRBV5-1 to TRBJ1-4, with D possibly matching TRBD1 (5 bases). Trimming took 5 bases from V and 2 from J, leaving 13 bases between them. This CDR3 has 15 amino acids. Germline V gene lookup returns CDR1 SGHRS and CDR2 YFSETQ. The CDR3 reads CASRGREDTNEKLFF. The CDR3 region has the DNA TGCGCCAGCAGGGGCAGGGAGGACACTAATGAAAAACTGTTTTTT.